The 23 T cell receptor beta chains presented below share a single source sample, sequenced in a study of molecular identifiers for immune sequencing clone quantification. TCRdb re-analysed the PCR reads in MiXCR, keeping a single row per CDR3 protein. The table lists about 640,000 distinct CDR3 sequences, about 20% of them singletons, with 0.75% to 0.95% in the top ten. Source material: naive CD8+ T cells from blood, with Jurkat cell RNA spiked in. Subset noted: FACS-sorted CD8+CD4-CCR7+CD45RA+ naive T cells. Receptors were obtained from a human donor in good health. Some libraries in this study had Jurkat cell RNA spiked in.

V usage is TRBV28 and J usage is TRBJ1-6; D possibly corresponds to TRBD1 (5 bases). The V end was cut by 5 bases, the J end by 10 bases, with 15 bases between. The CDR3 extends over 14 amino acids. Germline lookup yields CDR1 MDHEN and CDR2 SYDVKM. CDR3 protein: CASSLRRGVSPLHF. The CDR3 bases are TGTGCCAGCAGTCTCCGTAGGGGAGTATCACCCCTCCACTTT.

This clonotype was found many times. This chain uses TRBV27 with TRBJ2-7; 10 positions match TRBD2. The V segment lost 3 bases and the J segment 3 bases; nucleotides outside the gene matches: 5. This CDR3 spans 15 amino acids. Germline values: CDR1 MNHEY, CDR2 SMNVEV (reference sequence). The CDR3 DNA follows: TGTGCCAGCAGTTTCATTCTAGCGGGGGACTACGAGCAGTACTTC. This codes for CASSFILAGDYEQYF.

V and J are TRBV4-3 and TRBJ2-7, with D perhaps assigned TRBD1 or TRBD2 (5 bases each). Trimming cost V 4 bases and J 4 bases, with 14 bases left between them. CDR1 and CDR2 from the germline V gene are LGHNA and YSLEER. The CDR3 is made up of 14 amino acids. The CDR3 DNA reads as TGCGCCAGCAGCCCCTTCAGGGAGTCGTACGAGCAGTACTTC. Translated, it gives CASSPFRESYEQYF.

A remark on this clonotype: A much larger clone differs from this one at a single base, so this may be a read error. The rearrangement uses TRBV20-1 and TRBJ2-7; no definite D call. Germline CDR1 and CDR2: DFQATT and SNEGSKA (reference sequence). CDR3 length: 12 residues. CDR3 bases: TGCAGTGCTAGGGACCTAGAGGACGAGCAGTGCTTC. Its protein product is CSARDLEDEQCF.

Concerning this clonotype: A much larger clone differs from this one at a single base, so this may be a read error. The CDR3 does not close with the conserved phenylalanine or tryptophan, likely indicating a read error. The CDR3, as DNA: TGTGCCAGCAGTGAAGTACGCATAGGGAACACTGAAGCTTTCTCT. It encodes CASSEVRIGNTEAFS. The chain employs TRBV6-4 and TRBJ1-1; D unclear. CDR1 is MRHNA and CDR2 is SNTAGT in the germline V gene. V dropped 3 bases and J dropped 1 base, with 12 bases sitting between them. This CDR3 is 15 amino acids long.

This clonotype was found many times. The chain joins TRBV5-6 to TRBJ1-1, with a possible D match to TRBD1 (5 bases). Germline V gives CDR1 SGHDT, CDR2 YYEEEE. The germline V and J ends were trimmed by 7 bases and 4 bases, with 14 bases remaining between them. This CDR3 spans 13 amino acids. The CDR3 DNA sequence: TGTGCCAGCCGCGGCAGGGATACCACTGAAGCTTTCTTT. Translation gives CASRGRDTTEAFF.

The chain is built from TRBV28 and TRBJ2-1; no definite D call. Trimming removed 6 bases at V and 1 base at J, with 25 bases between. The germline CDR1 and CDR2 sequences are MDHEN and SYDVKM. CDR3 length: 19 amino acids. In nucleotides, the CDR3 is TGTGCCAGCAGGCGATATGCATTCAGCCTAAACGCTTCCTACAATGAGCAGTTCTTC. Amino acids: CASRRYAFSLNASYNEQFF.

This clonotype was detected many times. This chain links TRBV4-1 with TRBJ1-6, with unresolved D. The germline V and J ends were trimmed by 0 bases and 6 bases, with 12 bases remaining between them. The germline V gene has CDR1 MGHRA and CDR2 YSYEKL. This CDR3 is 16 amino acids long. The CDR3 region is CASSQDQSWVNSPLHF. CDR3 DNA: TGCGCCAGCAGCCAAGATCAGTCATGGGTTAATTCACCCCTCCACTTT.

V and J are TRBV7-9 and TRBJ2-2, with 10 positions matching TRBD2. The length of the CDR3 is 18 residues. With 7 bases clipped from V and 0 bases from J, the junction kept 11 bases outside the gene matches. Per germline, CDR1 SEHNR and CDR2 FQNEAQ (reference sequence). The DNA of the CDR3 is TGTGCCAGCAACCCACCCCTAGCGGGGGTCGCGAACACCGGGGAGCTGTTTTTT. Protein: CASNPPLAGVANTGELFF.

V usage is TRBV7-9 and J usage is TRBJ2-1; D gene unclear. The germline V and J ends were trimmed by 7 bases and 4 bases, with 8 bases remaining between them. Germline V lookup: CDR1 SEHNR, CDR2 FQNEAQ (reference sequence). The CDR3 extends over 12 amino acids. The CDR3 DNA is TGTGCCAGCATCGGACGTTACAATGAGCAGTTCTTC. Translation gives CASIGRYNEQFF.

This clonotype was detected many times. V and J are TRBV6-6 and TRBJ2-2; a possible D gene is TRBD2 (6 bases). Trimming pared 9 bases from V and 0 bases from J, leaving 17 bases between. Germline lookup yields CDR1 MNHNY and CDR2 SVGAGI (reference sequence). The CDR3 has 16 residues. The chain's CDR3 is CASISSSGSNTGELFF. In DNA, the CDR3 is TGTGCCAGTATCTCATCCAGCGGGTCGAACACCGGGGAGCTGTTTTTT.

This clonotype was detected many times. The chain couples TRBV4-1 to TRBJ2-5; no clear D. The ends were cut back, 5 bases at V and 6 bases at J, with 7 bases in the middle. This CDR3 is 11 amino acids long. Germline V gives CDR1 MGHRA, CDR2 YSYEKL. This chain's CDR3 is CASSAAQTQYF. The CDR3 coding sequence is TGCGCCAGCAGCGCGGCCCAGACCCAGTACTTC.

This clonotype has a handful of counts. The CDR3 protein is CASSEVGNTIYF. The CDR3 DNA sequence: TGTGCCAGCAGTGAAGTCGGAAACACCATATATTTT. The V and J genes are TRBV2 and TRBJ1-3; D ambiguous. The CDR3 runs to 12 residues. V shed 1 base and J shed 4 bases, with 2 bases lying between them. Germline V lookup: CDR1 SNHLY, CDR2 FYNNEI. Drawing the rest from reference TRBV2 and TRBJ1-3, the complete variable domain is EPEVTQTPSHQVTQMGQEVILRCVPISNHLYFYWYRQILGQKVEFLVSFYNNEISEKSEIFDDQFSVERPDGSNFTLKIRSTKLEDSAMYFCASSEVGNTIYFGEGSWLTVV.

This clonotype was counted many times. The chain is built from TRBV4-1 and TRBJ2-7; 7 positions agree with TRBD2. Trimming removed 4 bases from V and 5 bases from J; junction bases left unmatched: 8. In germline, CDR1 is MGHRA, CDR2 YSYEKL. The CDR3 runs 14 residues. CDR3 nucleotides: TGCGCCAGCAGCCTTGGTCCGGGGAGGGACGAGCAGTACTTC. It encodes CASSLGPGRDEQYF.

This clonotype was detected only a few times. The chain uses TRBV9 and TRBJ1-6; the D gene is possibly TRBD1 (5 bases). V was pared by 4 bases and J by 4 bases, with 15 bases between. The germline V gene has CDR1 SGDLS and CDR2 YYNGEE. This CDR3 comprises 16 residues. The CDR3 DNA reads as TGTGCCAGCAGCCCAGCGGGGGACGGATATAATTCACCCCTCCACTTT. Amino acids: CASSPAGDGYNSPLHF.

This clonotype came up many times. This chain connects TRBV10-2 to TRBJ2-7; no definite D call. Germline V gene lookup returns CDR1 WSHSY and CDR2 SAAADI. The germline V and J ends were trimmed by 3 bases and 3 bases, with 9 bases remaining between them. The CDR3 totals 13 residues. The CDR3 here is CASSEQASYEQYF. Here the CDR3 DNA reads TGCGCCAGCAGTGAACAAGCGAGCTACGAGCAGTACTTC.

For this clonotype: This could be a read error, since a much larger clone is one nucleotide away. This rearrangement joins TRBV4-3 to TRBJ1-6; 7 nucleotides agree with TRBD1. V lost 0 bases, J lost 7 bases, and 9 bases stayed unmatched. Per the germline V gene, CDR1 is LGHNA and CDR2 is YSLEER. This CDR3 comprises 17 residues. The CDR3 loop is CASSQDPTGTANSPLHF. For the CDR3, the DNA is TGCGCCAGCAGCCAAGATCCCACCGGGACAGCGAATTCACCCCTCCACTTT.

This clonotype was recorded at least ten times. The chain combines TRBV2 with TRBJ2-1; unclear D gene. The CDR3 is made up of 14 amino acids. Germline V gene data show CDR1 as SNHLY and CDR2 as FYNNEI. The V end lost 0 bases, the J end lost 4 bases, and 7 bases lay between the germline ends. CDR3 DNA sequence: TGTGCCAGCAGTGAAGCTGGACGGTACAATGAGCAGTTCTTC. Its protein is CASSEAGRYNEQFF.

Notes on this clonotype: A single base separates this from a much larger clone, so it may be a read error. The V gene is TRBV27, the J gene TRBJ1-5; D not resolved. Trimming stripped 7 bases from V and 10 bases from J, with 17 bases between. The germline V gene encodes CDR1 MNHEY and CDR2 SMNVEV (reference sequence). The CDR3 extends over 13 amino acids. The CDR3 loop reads CASTNRLGYPQHF. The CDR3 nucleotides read TGTGCCAGCACGAATCGGCTGGGATATCCCCAGCATTTT.

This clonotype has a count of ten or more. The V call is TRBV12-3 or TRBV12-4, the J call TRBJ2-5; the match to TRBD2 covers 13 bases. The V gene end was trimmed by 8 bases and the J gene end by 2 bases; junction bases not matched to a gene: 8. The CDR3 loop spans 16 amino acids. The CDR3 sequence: CASEGTSGVGQETQYF. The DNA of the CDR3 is TGTGCCAGCGAAGGGACTAGCGGGGTAGGGCAAGAGACCCAGTACTTC.

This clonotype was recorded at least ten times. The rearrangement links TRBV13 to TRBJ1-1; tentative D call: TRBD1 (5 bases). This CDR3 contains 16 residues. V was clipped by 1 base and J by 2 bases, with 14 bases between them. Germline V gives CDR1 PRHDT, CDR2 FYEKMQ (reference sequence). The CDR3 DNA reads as TGTGCCAGCAGCTTAGTCCCGACAGTGCGAAACACTGAAGCTTTCTTT. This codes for CASSLVPTVRNTEAFF.

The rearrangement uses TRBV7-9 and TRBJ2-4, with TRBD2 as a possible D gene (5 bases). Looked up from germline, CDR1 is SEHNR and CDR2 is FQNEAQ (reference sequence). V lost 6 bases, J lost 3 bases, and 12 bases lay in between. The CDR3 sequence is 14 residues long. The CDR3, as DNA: TGTGCCAGCAGTTCTCGGGAAGGCAAAAACATTCAGTACTTC. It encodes CASSSREGKNIQYF.

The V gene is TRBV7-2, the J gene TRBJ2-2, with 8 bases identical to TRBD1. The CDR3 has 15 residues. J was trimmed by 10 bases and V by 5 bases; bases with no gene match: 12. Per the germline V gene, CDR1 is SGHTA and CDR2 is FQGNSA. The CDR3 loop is CASSPWAGGPEELFF. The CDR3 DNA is TGTGCCAGCAGCCCATGGGCAGGGGGCCCCGAGGAGCTGTTTTTT.